This T cell receptor (beta chain) is from a study of regulatory T cells in long-lasting Graves disease. The study's findings and limits: Persistent Graves' cases showed lower TCR diversity than newly diagnosed cases.

Relying on iRepertoire HTBI primers and Arm-PCR of CDR3 regions, the team built TCR beta libraries. TCRdb re-analysed the multiplex PCR reads in MiXCR, keeping a single row per CDR3 protein. The table shows roughly 530,000 distinct CDR3 sequences, with 15% to 20% occurring only once. This clonotype was seen repeatedly, ten times or more. What it recognizes is unknown. This sample's time point: newly diagnosed GD, antithyroid drugs for less than 3 months. Generation of the TCR library employed RNA extracted from PBMCs. This CDR3 spans 15 amino acids. Germline V gene lookup returns CDR1 SNHLY and CDR2 FYNNEI. The trim removed 3 bases at V and 5 bases at J, leaving 8 bases unmatched. The same data also contributed to another study, on T cells in Graves' hyperthyroidism and ophthalmopathy. That report notes: Hyperthyroidism had been newly diagnosed in patients aged 18 to 65, and its duration was under 2 months.

The J gene is TRBJ2-5, the V gene TRBV2, with 8 bases aligning to TRBD2. The TCR was taken from a woman aged 35-60 years with Graves disease. Specimen: peripheral blood mononuclear cells (PBMCs), collected at new diagnosis, from a patient treated with antithyroid drugs. The CDR3 bases are TGTGCCAGCAGTGAGACCGGGGGGGCCGGGGAGACCCAGTACTTC. As protein: CASSETGGAGETQYF. Complete variable domain (other parts from reference TRBV2 and TRBJ2-5): EPEVTQTPSHQVTQMGQEVILRCVPISNHLYFYWYRQILGQKVEFLVSFYNNEISEKSEIFDDQFSVERPDGSNFTLKIRSTKLEDSAMYFCASSETGGAGETQYFGPGTRLLVL.